The sequence of this T cell receptor (beta chain) was determined in a study of blood T cell repertoires in COVID-19. Study-wide context: Whether acute or convalescent, the COVID-19 samples came from the United States, Italy and Spain. T cells, B-cell-depleted T cells, or PBMCs provided the cDNA or gDNA that served as material.

Original analysis: By means of reference gene primer amplification, nucleated cell counts were estimated. Measured with immunoSEQ multiplex PCR; TCRdb has only the in-frame clones, and not every one. V, J and clone size are taken as reported in that table, and D and trimming were inferred from the DNA itself. The sample yields over 200,000 clones, 88% seen once. The CDR3 consists of 18 residues. V was clipped by 2 bases and J by 2 bases, with 15 bases between them. CDR1 is KGHDR and CDR2 is SFDVKD in the germline V gene. This receptor was taken from a man aged 55 to 70 who had recovered from COVID-19. Source material: peripheral blood. This chain uses TRBV24-1 with TRBJ2-6; maybe TRBD1 (7 bases). DNA for the CDR3: TGTGCCACCAGTGATTCTCGGCAGGGGGAGGCTGGGGCCAACGTCCTGACTTTC. Translated, it gives CATSDSRQGEAGANVLTF.